A single sample gave rise to the 21 T cell receptor beta chains below, sequenced in a study of TIL therapy for anti-PD-1-resistant metastatic lung cancer (dated by TCRdb to the early 2020s). TCR beta CDR3 regions were amplified from genomic DNA with the immunoSEQ v3 hsTCRB kit using bias-controlled multiplex PCR. In TCRdb, the immuneACCESS table is reduced to in-frame sequences with V and J assigned. These tables do not hold every clone; where another copy was compared, an unresolved V gene accounts for under half, and the others remain unexplained. In this sample the table shows about 26,000 clones, 60% to 80% of which occur a single time. The top ten constitute around 16% of the sample. Reading the label with the study, this specimen's time point is: pre-treatment sample, taken before nivolumab and TIL therapy. The baseline tumor samples were excised metastases, mostly pleural nodules or supraclavicular lymph nodes, taken from the same resection that was used to grow TIL.

The sequencing used tumor tissue, collected at baseline. The receptors stem from a woman aged 25-80 years with non-small cell lung cancer.

This clone has more than one count but fewer than ten. This sequence joins TRBV6-5 and TRBJ2-2; 8 bases are a match to TRBD2. The germline V gene encodes CDR1 MNHEY and CDR2 SVGAGI. CDR3 length equals 15 residues. The J segment lost 5 bases and the V segment lost 5 bases, leaving 7 bases of the junction unmatched. CDR3 nucleotide sequence: TGTGCCAGCAGTAACACCGGGACTAGAACCGGGGAGCTGTTTTTT. Residues: CASSNTGTRTGELFF.

This clone is judged medium-sized (0.01 to 0.1%). The chain links TRBV14 to TRBJ2-3; a possible D gene is TRBD2 (6 bases). The V end was cut by 0 bases, the J end by 7 bases, with 26 bases between. Germline V CDR1 and CDR2: SGHDN, FVKESK. This CDR3 contains 19 residues. CDR3 bases: TGTGCCAGCAGCCAAGAGAGGGGTGGGCGGGACGGAGCCCTATATACGCAGTATTTT. Amino acids: CASSQERGGRDGALYTQYF. The entire variable domain, with the rest obtained from reference TRBV14 and TRBJ2-3, is as follows: EAGVTQFPSHSVIEKGQTVTLRCDPISGHDNLYWYRRVMGKEIKFLLHFVKESKQDESGMPNNRFLAERTGGTYSTLKVQPAELEDSGVYFCASSQERGGRDGALYTQYFGPGTRLTVL.

This clone was seen only once. The genes are TRBV4-1 and TRBJ2-1, with D possibly matching TRBD1 (7 bases). The CDR3 sequence is 19 residues long. The V and J ends lost 0 bases and 5 bases respectively, with 23 bases between them. Germline V gene lookup returns CDR1 MGHRA and CDR2 YSYEKL. The CDR3 region has the DNA TGCGCCAGCAGCCAAGACGGTGGCAGGGGGGTTTATCGGAACAATGAGCAGTTCTTC. Translated, it gives CASSQDGGRGVYRNNEQFF.

This clone was counted only a few times. This chain joins TRBV19 and TRBJ2-1; D unresolved. The CDR3 has 11 residues. CDR1 LNHDA and CDR2 SQIVND come from the germline V gene (reference sequence). The V and J ends lost 3 bases and 11 bases respectively, with 8 bases between them. The CDR3, as DNA: TGTGCCAGTAGTATGCAGCGACAGCAGTTCTTC. Amino acid sequence: CASSMQRQQFF.

There are a few counts of this clone. The chain carries TRBV27 and TRBJ2-1, with 7 nucleotides matching TRBD2. V gave up 4 bases and J gave up 8 bases; unmatched junction bases: 5. This CDR3 comprises 13 residues. In germline, CDR1 is MNHEY, CDR2 SMNVEV (reference sequence). The CDR3: CASSSTSIDEQFF. The CDR3 bases are TGTGCCAGCAGTTCGACTAGCATCGATGAGCAGTTCTTC.

The chain recombines TRBV5-6 with TRBJ1-2; D not resolved. The CDR3 contains 15 residues. V lost 4 bases to trimming and J lost 2 bases, with 15 bases between them. Looked up from germline, CDR1 is SGHDT and CDR2 is YYEEEE. The CDR3 bases are TGTGCCAGCAGCACCAGGACCATCGGGAACTATGGCTACACCTTC. Protein product: CASSTRTIGNYGYTF.

The CDR3 DNA follows: TGTGCCAGCAGCTTGGGGGTTAAGAGCAATCAGCCCCAGCATTTT. This gives the protein CASSLGVKSNQPQHF. The gene calls are TRBV5-6 and TRBJ1-5; no clear D gene. Trimming took off 0 bases at V and 1 base at J, with 8 bases between the two ends. CDR1 SGHDT and CDR2 YYEEEE come from the germline V gene. The CDR3 consists of 15 residues.

Only a few counts were recorded for this clone. V gene TRBV2 combines with J gene TRBJ1-1; perhaps TRBD1 as D (5 bases). The germline gives CDR1 SNHLY, CDR2 FYNNEI. V gave up 6 bases and J gave up 0 bases, with 11 bases separating them. CDR3 length equals 14 residues. The CDR3 here is CASRGDLLNTEAFF. The CDR3 DNA is TGTGCCAGCAGGGGGGACCTACTGAACACTGAAGCTTTCTTT. Filled out from reference TRBV2 and TRBJ1-1, the complete variable domain reads EPEVTQTPSHQVTQMGQEVILRCVPISNHLYFYWYRQILGQKVEFLVSFYNNEISEKSEIFDDQFSVERPDGSNFTLKIRSTKLEDSAMYFCASRGDLLNTEAFFGQGTRLTVV.

This clone has only a few counts. The rearrangement uses TRBV29-1 and TRBJ1-3; the match to TRBD1 covers 8 bases. This CDR3 contains 14 residues. V was pared by 7 bases and J by 4 bases, with 9 bases of the junction left unmatched. Germline assignment: CDR1 SQVTM and CDR2 ANQGSEA. The CDR3 here is CSAQTGEGGNTIYF. CDR3 bases: TGCAGCGCTCAGACAGGGGAAGGCGGAAACACCATATATTTT.

In its sample, this clone was seen a few times. V is TRBV18 and J is TRBJ1-1; 11 bases agree with TRBD1. Trimming removed 2 bases from V and 13 bases from J; junction bases left unmatched: 6. Per germline, CDR1 KGHSH and CDR2 LQKENI. The CDR3 covers 13 residues. The DNA of the CDR3 is TGTGCCAGCTCACCAGTGGACAGGGGGCGAAGTTTCTTT. This codes for CASSPVDRGRSFF. The complete variable domain, with remaining parts taken from reference TRBV18 and TRBJ1-1, reads NAGVMQNPRHLVRRRGQEARLRCSPMKGHSHVYWYRQLPEEGLKFMVYLQKENIIDESGMPKERFSAEFPKEGPSILRIQQVVRGDSAAYFCASSPVDRGRSFFGQGTRLTVV.

This rearrangement joins TRBV30 to TRBJ1-1, with 8 bases that match TRBD1. The V gene's germline CDR1 is GTSNPN and CDR2 SVGIG (reference sequence). Trimming cost V 8 bases and J 4 bases; bases outside gene matches: 6. The CDR3 has 12 amino acids. The chain's CDR3 is CALDRGPTEAFF. DNA for the CDR3: TGTGCCCTAGACAGGGGTCCCACTGAAGCTTTCTTT.

The chain uses TRBV7-8 and TRBJ2-3; TRBD1 matches 8 bases. Germline loops: CDR1 SGHVS, CDR2 FQNEAQ. The CDR3 has 16 amino acids. With 5 bases clipped from V and 3 bases from J, the junction kept 10 bases outside the gene matches. CDR3 nucleotides: TGTGCCAGCAGCACTTTGGGGCAGGGGGCAACAGATACGCAGTATTTT. Residues: CASSTLGQGATDTQYF.

This chain links TRBV15 with TRBJ2-7; TRBD2 might be the D (6 bases). V gave up 2 bases and J gave up 3 bases, with 14 bases separating them. The germline V gene has CDR1 LNHNV and CDR2 YYDKDF (reference sequence). The CDR3 spans 15 residues. CDR3 sequence (DNA): TGTGCCACCAGCAGACTGGGGGAGGTGAACTACGAGCAGTACTTC. This encodes CATSRLGEVNYEQYF.

This clone was seen more than once but under ten times. The V and J genes are TRBV7-9 and TRBJ2-7; 13 bases fit TRBD2. The J segment lost 1 base and the V segment lost 1 base, leaving 10 bases of the junction unmatched. CDR1 is SEHNR, CDR2 FQNEAQ, per germline (reference sequence). The CDR3 sequence is 19 residues long. CDR3 DNA: TGTGCCAGCAGCTTAGGAGGACTAGCGGGAGTCGCAGAGTCCTACGAGCAGTACTTC. This codes for CASSLGGLAGVAESYEQYF.

This clone was seen more than once but under ten times. The V and J genes are TRBV2 and TRBJ1-4, with 11 bases fitting TRBD1. V gave up 5 bases and J gave up 7 bases; unmatched junction bases: 6. This CDR3 region has 15 residues. Germline CDR1 is SNHLY and CDR2 is FYNNEI. The CDR3 spells CASSSRTGGGEKLFF. The CDR3 DNA is TGTGCCAGCAGTTCCCGGACAGGGGGCGGTGAAAAACTGTTTTTT.

The rearrangement uses TRBV11-2 and TRBJ1-1, with D uncertain. Germline V gives CDR1 SGHAT, CDR2 FQNNGV. The CDR3 has 13 amino acids. The V end lost 5 bases, the J end lost 0 bases, and 7 bases lay between the germline ends. CDR3 DNA sequence: TGTGCCAGCAGCGGGAATATGAACACTGAAGCTTTCTTT. This translates into CASSGNMNTEAFF.

V is TRBV7-9 and J is TRBJ2-2; no reliable D call. Trimming stripped 4 bases from V and 0 bases from J, with 9 bases between. Germline-derived CDR1 and CDR2 are SEHNR and FQNEAQ (reference sequence). The CDR3 spans 15 residues. The CDR3 DNA reads as TGTGCCAGCAGCTCGAGGACCGCGAACACCGGGGAGCTGTTTTTT. It codes for CASSSRTANTGELFF.

This clone appeared a few times. This sequence joins TRBV19 and TRBJ1-5; D gene uncertain. Per the germline V gene, CDR1 is LNHDA and CDR2 is SQIVND (reference sequence). CDR3 length: 15 residues. The V and J ends lost 4 bases and 0 bases respectively, with 10 bases between them. CDR3 loop: CASSKSGPSNQPQHF. The CDR3 region has the DNA TGTGCCAGTAGTAAATCGGGCCCTAGCAATCAGCCCCAGCATTTT.

On this clone: A junction end diverges from the germline sequence, so it may reflect a read error. The genes are TRBV30 and TRBJ1-1; D ambiguous. Germline V lookup: CDR1 GTSNPN, CDR2 SVGIG (reference sequence). This CDR3 has 12 amino acids. This chain's CDR3 is CARSSGGAEAFF. The DNA of the CDR3 is TGTGCCCGGAGCTCGGGTGGGGCTGAAGCTTTCTTT.

This rearrangement joins TRBV19 to TRBJ1-2; D gene uncertain. This CDR3 comprises 13 residues. Trimming took off 5 bases at V and 4 bases at J, with 11 bases between the two ends. Germline-derived CDR1 and CDR2 are LNHDA and SQIVND (reference sequence). In DNA form, the CDR3 reads TGTGCCAGTAGTCCTGGGATAACCTATGGCTACACCTTC. It translates to CASSPGITYGYTF.

The genes are TRBV30 and TRBJ1-1; no definite D call. Germline CDR1 and CDR2: GTSNPN and SVGIG (reference sequence). The CDR3 has 13 amino acids. Trimming removed 4 bases from V and 3 bases from J, with 12 bases in between. The CDR3 sequence: CAWTRDLYTEAFF. CDR3 coding DNA: TGTGCCTGGACAAGAGACCTATACACTGAAGCTTTCTTT.